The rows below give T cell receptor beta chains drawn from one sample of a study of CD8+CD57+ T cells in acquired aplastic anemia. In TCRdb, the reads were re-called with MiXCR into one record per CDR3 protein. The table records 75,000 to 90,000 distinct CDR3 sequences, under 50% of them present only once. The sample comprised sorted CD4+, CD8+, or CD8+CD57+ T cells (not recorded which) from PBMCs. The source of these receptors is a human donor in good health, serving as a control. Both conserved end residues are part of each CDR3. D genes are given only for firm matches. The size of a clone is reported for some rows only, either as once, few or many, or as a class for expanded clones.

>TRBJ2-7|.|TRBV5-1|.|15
TGCGCCAGCAGCTTATCGGCGGCGAGTTCCTACGAGCAGTACTTC
CASSLSAASSYEQYF
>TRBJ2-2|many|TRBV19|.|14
TGTGCCAGTAGTATAGTACGGGGGACCGGGGAGCTGTTTTTT
CASSIVRGTGELFF
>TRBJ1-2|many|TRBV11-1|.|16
TGTGCCAGCAGCTTAGCTCCTGATGGGGTAACAGGTGGCTACACCTTC
CASSLAPDGVTGGYTF
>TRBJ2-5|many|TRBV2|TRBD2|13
TGTGCCAGCAACCTGGGACTAGCGGAGACCCAGTACTTC
CASNLGLAETQYF
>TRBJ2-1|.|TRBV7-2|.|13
TGCGCCAGCAGCCAAGATCGCGGCAATGAGCAGTTCTTC
CASSQDRGNEQFF
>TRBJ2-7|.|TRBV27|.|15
TGTGCCAGCAGTTTTTCCCCGACGGGGAATTACGAGCAGTACTTC
CASSFSPTGNYEQYF
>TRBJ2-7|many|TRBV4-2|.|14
TGTGCCAGCAGCCAAGCTCGGGACTCCTACGAGCAGTACTTC
CASSQARDSYEQYF
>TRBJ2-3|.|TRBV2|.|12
TGTGCCAGCAGGGGGGACACAGATACGCAGTATTTT
CASRGDTDTQYF
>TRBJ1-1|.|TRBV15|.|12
TGTGCCACCAGCAGGCCGCACACTGAAGCTTTCTTT
CATSRPHTEAFF
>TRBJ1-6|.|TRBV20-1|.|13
TGCAGTGCTAGAGATATAGGGGATTCACCCCTCCACTTT
CSARDIGDSPLHF
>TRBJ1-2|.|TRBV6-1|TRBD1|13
TGTGCCAGCAGGCGACAGGGGGTCGATGGCTACACCTTC
CASRRQGVDGYTF
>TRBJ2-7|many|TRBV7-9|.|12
TGTGCCAGCAGCTTAGATTTCTACGAGCAGTACTTC
CASSLDFYEQYF
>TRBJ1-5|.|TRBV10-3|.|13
TGTGCCATCGCCGGTGTAAGCAATCAGCCCCAGCATTTT
CAIAGVSNQPQHF